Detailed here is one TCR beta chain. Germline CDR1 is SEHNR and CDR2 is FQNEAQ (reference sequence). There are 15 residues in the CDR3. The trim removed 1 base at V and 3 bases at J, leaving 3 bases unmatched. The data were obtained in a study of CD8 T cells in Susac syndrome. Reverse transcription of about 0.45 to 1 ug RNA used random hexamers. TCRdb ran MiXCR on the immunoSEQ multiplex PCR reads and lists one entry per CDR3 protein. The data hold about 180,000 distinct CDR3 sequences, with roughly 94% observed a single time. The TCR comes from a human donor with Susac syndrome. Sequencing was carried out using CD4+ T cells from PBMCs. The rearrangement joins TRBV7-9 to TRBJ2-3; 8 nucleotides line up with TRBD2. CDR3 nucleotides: TGTGCCAGCAGCTTAGTAGCGGGGCCGACAGATACGCAGTATTTT. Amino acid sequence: CASSLVAGPTDTQYF.